This passage covers 17 T cell receptor beta chains from one sample sequenced in a study of blood T cell repertoires in COVID-19. Sequencing was performed with immunoSEQ multiplex PCR; in TCRdb, only in-frame clones are kept and a portion is missing. The sample has 200,000 to 250,000 clones; over 65% are singletons. The sample was PBMCs or T cells enriched from blood (not recorded which). Every receptor here comes from a woman aged 60-75 years who had recovered from COVID-19.

The chain joins TRBV15 to TRBJ2-3; the match to TRBD2 covers 8 bases. CDR3 length: 14 residues. The trim removed 8 bases at V and 0 bases at J, leaving 4 bases unmatched. CDR1 and CDR2 from the germline V gene are LNHNV and YYDKDF (reference sequence). CDR3 sequence: CATLGLASTDTQYF. The CDR3 DNA reads as TGTGCCACCCTCGGACTAGCTAGCACAGATACGCAGTATTTT.

This clone was recorded once. This rearrangement joins TRBV10-3 to TRBJ2-2, with TRBD2 as a possible D gene (6 bases). The CDR3 sequence is 14 residues long. The V gene's germline CDR1 is ENHRY and CDR2 SYGVKD. Trimming took off 11 bases at V and 1 base at J, with 14 bases between the two ends. The CDR3 loop reads CAVTGGLNTGELFF. The CDR3 region has the DNA TGTGCCGTCACCGGGGGATTGAACACCGGGGAGCTGTTTTTT.

This chain uses TRBV7-9 with TRBJ2-4; 8 positions match TRBD1. J was trimmed by 3 bases and V by 5 bases; bases with no gene match: 12. There are 17 residues in the CDR3. The germline CDR1 and CDR2 sequences are SEHNR and FQNEAQ (reference sequence). CDR3 in DNA: TGTGCCAGCAGCCAGAACAACAGGGGGACGGTCAAAAACATTCAGTACTTC. This gives the protein CASSQNNRGTVKNIQYF.

With respect to this clone: Germline is not matched at one junction end, which may reflect a read error. The chain employs TRBV25-1 and TRBJ2-1; 8 bases are a match to TRBD1. This CDR3 spans 12 amino acids. Germline V gene lookup returns CDR1 MGHDK and CDR2 SYGVNS. CDR3 bases: TGTGCCAGCAGTCTCGGGACAGGCTCCCAACTCTTC. Protein: CASSLGTGSQLF.

The genes are TRBV7-2 and TRBJ2-3; tentative D call: TRBD2 (5 bases). Trimming left V 0 bases short and J 4 bases short, with 17 bases between. The CDR3 has 17 residues. Germline-derived CDR1 and CDR2 are SGHTA and FQGNSA. The CDR3 sequence: CASSLARSSFGADTQYF. CDR3 sequence (DNA): TGTGCCAGCAGCTTAGCAAGGTCTTCCTTCGGGGCAGATACGCAGTATTTT.

V is TRBV7-8 and J is TRBJ1-6; 8 positions match TRBD1. With 4 bases clipped from V and 7 bases from J, the junction kept 3 bases outside the gene matches. CDR3 length: 14 residues. Germline-derived CDR1 and CDR2 are SGHVS and FQNEAQ. As DNA, the CDR3 is TGTGCCAGCAGCTGGGACAGGATAAATTCACCCCTCCACTTT. Residues: CASSWDRINSPLHF.

The V gene is TRBV19, the J gene TRBJ2-3; 8 bases line up with TRBD1. V dropped 3 bases and J dropped 5; count of bases not matched to a gene: 7. From germline, CDR1 is LNHDA and CDR2 SQIVND (reference sequence). There are 15 residues in the CDR3. CDR3 in amino acids: CASSMGQGAGDTQYF. CDR3 in DNA: TGTGCCAGTAGTATGGGTCAGGGGGCGGGAGATACGCAGTATTTT.

This clone was detected a few times. The chain uses TRBV30 and TRBJ2-2; D gene uncertain. CDR1 and CDR2 (germline): GTSNPN, SVGIG (reference sequence). V shed 0 bases and J shed 0 bases, with 8 bases lying between them. This CDR3 is 15 amino acids long. The CDR3 sequence: CAWSVDSANTGELFF. The CDR3 nucleotides read TGTGCCTGGAGTGTTGATTCGGCGAACACCGGGGAGCTGTTTTTT.

The chain has TRBV7-8 and TRBJ1-5; a possible D gene is TRBD1 (6 bases). Germline-derived CDR1 and CDR2 are SGHVS and FQNEAQ. The CDR3 length is 16 residues. Trimming left V 3 bases short and J 0 bases short, with 12 bases between. CDR3 region: CASSFDSGVSNQPQHF. CDR3 nucleotides: TGTGCCAGCAGCTTCGACTCAGGGGTTAGCAATCAGCCCCAGCATTTT.

V gene TRBV4-1 combines with J gene TRBJ2-1, with D perhaps matching TRBD2 (6 bases). Trimming cost V 0 bases and J 3 bases, with 12 bases left between them. CDR3 length: 16 amino acids. In germline, CDR1 is MGHRA, CDR2 YSYEKL. The CDR3: CASSQEQERVYNEQFF. The CDR3 DNA reads TGCGCCAGCAGCCAAGAACAAGAGCGGGTCTACAATGAGCAGTTCTTC.

Note on this clone: A single base separates this from a much larger clone, so it may be a read error. The chain employs TRBV9 and TRBJ1-2, with D perhaps matching TRBD1 (6 bases). Per the germline V gene, CDR1 is SGDLS and CDR2 is YYNGEE. This CDR3 has 13 residues. This CDR3 is CARSVGGGIGYTF. The CDR3 region has the DNA TGTGCCCGCAGCGTAGGGGGGGGCATCGGCTACACCTTC.

The chain has TRBV6-5 and TRBJ2-1; TRBD2 aligns across 7 bases. Losses at the gene ends were 6 bases for V and 1 base for J; bases not matched to a gene: 6. In germline, CDR1 is MNHEY, CDR2 SVGAGI. The CDR3 is 15 residues long. The CDR3 sequence is CASRIRRGSYNEQFF. The DNA for the CDR3 is TGTGCCAGCAGGATAAGGCGGGGGTCCTACAATGAGCAGTTCTTC.

The chain links TRBV29-1 to TRBJ1-2; perhaps TRBD1 as D (5 bases). Per germline, CDR1 SQVTM and CDR2 ANQGSEA. Deletions cut 3 bases from V and 2 bases from J, with 10 bases between. The CDR3 contains 13 residues. CDR3 DNA: TGCAGCGTTGACAACAGGCGGAACTATGGCTACACCTTC. Amino acid sequence: CSVDNRRNYGYTF.

The CDR3 spells CAVPGQGPHGYTF. CDR3 DNA: TGTGCCGTGCCCGGACAGGGCCCCCATGGCTACACCTTC. The chain carries TRBV21-1 and TRBJ1-2; the table's D call of TRBD1 was not tested on the DNA. TRBV21-1 has pseudogene status. CDR3 size: 13 residues.

The J gene is TRBJ1-4, the V gene TRBV14; tentative D call: TRBD1 (5 bases). V lost 2 bases, J lost 0 bases, and 13 bases lay in between. The CDR3 sequence is 17 residues long. CDR1 and CDR2 from the germline V gene are SGHDN and FVKESK. The CDR3: CASSQWGRRATNEKLFF. CDR3 sequence (DNA): TGTGCCAGCAGCCAATGGGGCAGGAGAGCAACTAATGAAAAACTGTTTTTT.

The rearrangement uses TRBV4-2 and TRBJ1-6; 7 positions match TRBD1. Per the germline V gene, CDR1 is LGHNA and CDR2 is YNFKEQ. V shed 0 bases, J shed 10 bases, and the junction held 9 bases outside the gene matches. CDR3 length: 16 residues. The CDR3 coding sequence is TGTGCCAGCAGCCAAGATTTTAAGGGGGCTGGGTCACCCCTCCACTTT. This codes for CASSQDFKGAGSPLHF.

The V and J genes are TRBV18 and TRBJ1-2; D is ambiguous. This CDR3 is built from 19 residues. CDR1 KGHSH and CDR2 LQKENI come from the germline V gene. The V end lost 2 bases, the J end lost 4 bases, and 26 bases lay between the germline ends. As DNA, the CDR3 is TGTGCCAGCTCACCAATCGGAAGGCAGCAAATAACCAGCGTCTATGGCTACACCTTC. It codes for CASSPIGRQQITSVYGYTF.